These 22 T cell receptor beta chains were sequenced from one sample in a study of response to subunit inactivated influenza vaccine. TCRdb redid the calling of the RT-PCR reads with MiXCR, one entry per CDR3 protein. In the table there are around 190,000 distinct CDR3 sequences, under 15% of which are singletons. The sample was CD8+ T cells sorted from PBMCs, taken more than 4 days after vaccination. Every receptor here comes from a man aged 50-60 years who received an inactivated influenza vaccine.

The J gene is TRBJ2-6, the V gene TRBV6-2 or TRBV6-3, with 11 bases aligning to TRBD1. Germline trimming cut 5 bases from V and 4 bases from J; bases unmatched to any gene: 13. In germline, CDR1 is MNHEY, CDR2 SVGEGT. The CDR3 sequence is 19 residues long. CDR3 DNA: TGTGCCAGCAGTCTCTTATCCGGGACAGGGGGTGACGGGGCCAACGTCCTGACTTTC. Encoded protein: CASSLLSGTGGDGANVLTF.

This chain uses TRBV10-2 with TRBJ2-2; 8 positions match TRBD2. V shed 2 bases, J shed 7 bases, and the junction held 12 bases outside the gene matches. CDR3 size: 17 residues. Germline assignment: CDR1 WSHSY and CDR2 SAAADI. As DNA, the CDR3 is TGCGCCAGCAGTGAGACGGCCTGGGGGACTAGTAACGGGGAGCTGTTTTTT. Its translation is CASSETAWGTSNGELFF.

This clonotype appeared once. The V gene is TRBV28, the J gene TRBJ2-5; 8 nucleotides line up with TRBD2. The CDR3 spans 15 residues. V lost 6 bases to trimming and J lost 2 bases; unmatched junction nucleotides: 8. Germline CDR1 and CDR2: MDHEN and SYDVKM. CDR3 residues: CASRGSGDNQETQYF. CDR3 sequence (DNA): TGTGCCAGCAGGGGTAGCGGGGATAATCAAGAGACCCAGTACTTC.

This sequence joins TRBV9 and TRBJ2-5; tentatively, D is TRBD1 (6 bases). Germline assignment: CDR1 SGDLS and CDR2 YYNGEE. CDR3 length: 13 amino acids. The V gene lost 3 bases and the J gene lost 3 bases, with 9 bases spanning the gap. Written as DNA, the CDR3 is TGTGCCAGCAGCGGACAGGCTGAAGAGACCCAGTACTTC. Encoded protein: CASSGQAEETQYF.

This clonotype was detected a few times. The chain is built from TRBV12-3 or TRBV12-4 and TRBJ1-4; tentatively, D is TRBD1 (5 bases). This CDR3 spans 16 amino acids. V was clipped by 6 bases and J by 0 bases, with 14 bases between them. CDR3 bases: TGTGCCAGCAGCGAAGACAGCAAATCAACTAATGAAAAACTGTTTTTT. Translating gives CASSEDSKSTNEKLFF.

The genes are TRBV9 and TRBJ2-7; 8 nucleotides line up with TRBD1. From germline, CDR1 is SGDLS and CDR2 YYNGEE. The CDR3 is made up of 14 amino acids. The V and J ends lost 3 bases and 3 bases, in that order; junction bases with no gene match: 5. The CDR3, as DNA: TGTGCCAGCAGCGGCGGGACAGGAGGCTACGAGCAGTACTTC. Its protein product is CASSGGTGGYEQYF.

This clonotype appeared many times. V is TRBV20-1 and J is TRBJ2-1, with D hard to call. The CDR3 is 11 amino acids. The ends were cut back, 2 bases at V and 7 bases at J, with 6 bases in the middle. CDR1 and CDR2 (germline): DFQATT, SNEGSKA (reference sequence). The CDR3 protein is CSARFGNEQFF. CDR3 coding DNA: TGCAGTGCTAGATTCGGGAATGAGCAGTTCTTC.

The rearrangement uses TRBV5-1 and TRBJ1-6, with a possible D match to TRBD1 (5 bases). The CDR3 has 16 amino acids. The V and J ends lost 0 bases and 10 bases respectively, with 17 bases between them. CDR1 is SGHRS, CDR2 YFSETQ, per germline. The CDR3 DNA follows: TGCGCCAGCAGCTTGGATTACGGGGCAGGCTTGTCACCCCTCCACTTT. Amino acids: CASSLDYGAGLSPLHF.

The V gene is TRBV18, the J gene TRBJ2-5; D is unclear. The V end lost 2 bases, the J end lost 5 bases, and 9 bases lay between the germline ends. This CDR3 spans 13 amino acids. Germline-derived CDR1 and CDR2 are KGHSH and LQKENI. The CDR3 reads CASSPWGPETQYF. The CDR3 coding sequence is TGTGCCAGCTCACCATGGGGTCCGGAGACCCAGTACTTC.

This clonotype was found a few times. This chain joins TRBV20-1 and TRBJ2-3; 9 bases fit TRBD1. This CDR3 is built from 15 residues. Germline V gives CDR1 DFQATT, CDR2 SNEGSKA (reference sequence). J gave up 5 bases and V 4 bases, and 10 bases lay outside the gene matches. The chain's CDR3 is CSANPRDRVIDTQYF. CDR3 bases: TGCAGTGCTAACCCCCGGGACAGGGTAATAGATACGCAGTATTTT.

The table lists this clonotype with a few counts. CDR3 nucleotides: TGTGCCAGCAGTTTATCTCCGGGACAGTCCTACGAGCAGTACTTC. It is translated as CASSLSPGQSYEQYF. The V call is TRBV28, the J call TRBJ2-7; TRBD1 aligns across 7 bases. Germline trimming cut 1 base from V and 1 base from J; bases unmatched to any gene: 4. This CDR3 contains 15 residues. Germline loops: CDR1 MDHEN, CDR2 SYDVKM.

The V call is TRBV11-1, the J call TRBJ2-7; possible D gene TRBD2, 6 bases. Deletions cut 1 base from V and 3 bases from J, with 13 bases between. The germline gives CDR1 SGHAT, CDR2 FQDESV (reference sequence). The CDR3 covers 15 residues. The CDR3 nucleotides are TGTGCCAGCAGCTTAGGAGGCGGGACGGGCTACGAGCAGTACTTC. It yields the protein CASSLGGGTGYEQYF.

The J gene is TRBJ1-3, the V gene TRBV15; 8 bases match TRBD1. The CDR3 has 15 residues. Germline V gives CDR1 LNHNV, CDR2 YYDKDF (reference sequence). V dropped 5 bases and J dropped 2; count of bases not matched to a gene: 5. CDR3 residues: CATSVDRGTGNTIYF. DNA for the CDR3: TGTGCCACCAGCGTTGACAGGGGAACTGGAAACACCATATATTTT.

This chain connects TRBV12-3 or TRBV12-4 to TRBJ2-3; the D call may be TRBD1 or TRBD2 (5 bases each). This CDR3 contains 15 residues. The V end was cut by 4 bases, the J end by 5 bases, with 16 bases between. The CDR3 nucleotides are TGTGCCAGCAGTTCATACATGGGGGTTGGAGATACGCAGTATTTT. Amino acid sequence: CASSSYMGVGDTQYF.

The genes are TRBV6-2 or TRBV6-3 and TRBJ1-1; 9 positions agree with TRBD1. Germline CDR1 and CDR2: MNHEY and SVGEGT. This CDR3 is 13 amino acids long. Trimming cost V 5 bases and J 4 bases; bases outside gene matches: 2. This CDR3 is CASSTGGGTEAFF. DNA for the CDR3: TGTGCCAGCAGTACAGGGGGCGGCACTGAAGCTTTCTTT.

V and J are TRBV5-8 and TRBJ2-1; TRBD2 might be the D (5 bases). Germline lookup yields CDR1 SGHTS and CDR2 YDEGEE. This CDR3 has 16 residues. Between the trimmed V and J ends, which lost 3 bases and 3 bases, there was a span of 16 bases. The CDR3 loop is CASSSPTLDYYNEQFF. DNA of the CDR3: TGTGCCAGCAGCTCCCCGACCCTCGACTACTACAATGAGCAGTTCTTC.

The sample holds a few counts of this clonotype. The chain uses TRBV6-2 or TRBV6-3 and TRBJ2-1; D is unresolved. The CDR3 covers 13 residues. The germline V gene encodes CDR1 MNHEY and CDR2 SVGEGT. With 4 bases removed from V and 5 bases from J, the gap between germline ends came to 9 bases. CDR3 bases: TGTGCCAGCAGTTCCGACATTCACAATGAGCAGTTCTTC. Translating it yields CASSSDIHNEQFF.

The rearrangement joins TRBV3-1 to TRBJ2-5; D is possibly TRBD2 (5 bases). There are 17 residues in the CDR3. V was cut by 0 bases and J by 4 bases, with 18 bases left in between. Germline lookup yields CDR1 LGHDT and CDR2 YNNKEL (reference sequence). CDR3 loop: CASSQDRKDGVGETQYF. The CDR3 DNA follows: TGTGCCAGCAGCCAAGATCGAAAGGACGGGGTTGGAGAGACCCAGTACTTC.

The chain couples TRBV4-1 to TRBJ2-3; 15 bases are a match to TRBD2. The V and J ends lost 6 bases and 0 bases, in that order; junction bases with no gene match: 7. Germline CDR1 is MGHRA and CDR2 is YSYEKL. This CDR3 contains 18 residues. The CDR3 DNA follows: TGCGCCAGCAGTATGGGACTAGCGGGGGGTCCTAGCACAGATACGCAGTATTTT. Translation: CASSMGLAGGPSTDTQYF.

This clonotype was found a few times. The chain employs TRBV12-3 or TRBV12-4 and TRBJ1-2; 8 bases agree with TRBD1. This CDR3 contains 14 residues. V dropped 5 bases and J dropped 6; count of bases not matched to a gene: 8. This CDR3 reads CASSQTGAQDGYTF. CDR3 coding DNA: TGTGCCAGCAGTCAGACAGGGGCTCAGGATGGCTACACCTTC.

The chain employs TRBV7-2 and TRBJ2-2; D remains unclear. The CDR3 length is 12 residues. CDR1 SGHTA and CDR2 FQGNSA come from the germline V gene. V lost 8 bases and J lost 0, with 4 bases in between. The CDR3 spells CASPTNTGELFF. In DNA form, the CDR3 reads TGTGCCAGCCCCACGAACACCGGGGAGCTGTTTTTT. Drawing the rest from reference TRBV7-2 and TRBJ2-2, the complete variable domain is GAGVSQSPSNKVTEKGKDVELRCDPISGHTALYWYRQSLGQGLEFLIYFQGNSAPDKSGLPSDRFSAERTGGSVSTLTIQRTQQEDSAVYLCASPTNTGELFFGEGSRLTVL.

This clonotype was counted between two and nine times. V gene TRBV7-9 combines with J gene TRBJ2-1; the D is unclear. Per germline, CDR1 SEHNR and CDR2 FQNEAQ (reference sequence). With 2 bases removed from V and 9 bases from J, the gap between germline ends came to 8 bases. CDR3 length: 12 amino acids. The CDR3 sequence is CASSLQTLEQFF. In nucleotides, the CDR3 is TGTGCCAGCAGCTTACAGACCCTTGAGCAGTTCTTC.